This is a list of T cell receptor beta chains from one sample in a study of shared clonotypes between healthy human individuals. The data were produced by immunoSEQ multiplex PCR, yet TCRdb's version contains in-frame clones alone and is incomplete. The sample has about 1.5 million clones; 95% to 99% are singletons. Specimen: naive CD4+ T cells sorted from blood. The source of these receptors is a man aged 30-40 years in good health. The CDR3 runs from the conserved cysteine through the conserved F or W. The D gene is left open where the match is weak. Clone size, where shown, is once, few, many, or a class for clones that have expanded.

>TRBJ2-2|17|-|-|TRBV9
TGTGCCAGCAGCGTAGGACGGCAGGCCATGGCGACCGGGGAGCTGTTTTTT
CASSVGRQAMATGELFF
>TRBJ2-3|12|-|-|TRBV10-2
TGCGCCAGCAGCCAGGGTGGGGATACGCAGTATTTT
CASSQGGDTQYF
>TRBJ1-1|14|-|-|TRBV7-2
TGTGCCAGCAGCGCTCAACAGGGAGGAACTGAAGCTTTCTTT
CASSAQQGGTEAFF
>TRBJ2-7|18|-|-|TRBV2
TGTGCCAGCAGCAGAGCTGTAGTTTTAGCGGCCCGCTCCTACGAGCAGTACTTC
CASSRAVVLAARSYEQYF
>TRBJ2-2|16|TRBD1|-|TRBV19
TGTGCCAGCATGCATAACGGGGACAGGAACACCGGGGAGCTGTTTTTT
CASMHNGDRNTGELFF
>TRBJ1-1|15|-|-|TRBV2
TGTGCCAGCAGTTCCAATGTCGGGGGAGCCACTGAAGCTTTCTTT
CASSSNVGGATEAFF
>TRBJ1-3|16|-|-|TRBV18
TGTGCCAGCTCACCAGGGGCCCGGGGGTCTGGAAACACCATATATTTT
CASSPGARGSGNTIYF
>TRBJ1-2|10|-|-|TRBV20-1
TGCAGTGCCATTAACTATGGCTACACCTTC
CSAINYGYTF
>TRBJ2-3|12|-|-|TRBV7-9
TGTGCCAGCAGCCAACCCACAGATACGCAGTATTTT
CASSQPTDTQYF
>TRBJ2-3|15|TRBD1|once|TRBV28
TGTGCCAGCAGTCGCGGGACAGGGTCCACAGATACGCAGTATTTT
CASSRGTGSTDTQYF
>TRBJ2-7|12|-|once|TRBV6-1
TGTGCCAGCAGTGTGAAGGGGTACGAGCAGTACTTC
CASSVKGYEQYF
>TRBJ2-1|17|TRBD1|-|TRBV2
TGTGCCAGCAGTACACCGGGACAGGGAAAACCGTACAATGAGCAGTTCTTC
CASSTPGQGKPYNEQFF
>TRBJ2-2|17|TRBD1|-|TRBV5-5
TGTGCCAGCAGCGCCTTGGGGACAGGGCCAAACACCGGGGAGCTGTTTTTT
CASSALGTGPNTGELFF
>TRBJ2-7|14|TRBD2|once|TRBV6-5
TGTGCCAGCAGACGACGCGGGAGCTCCTACGAGCAGTACTTC
CASRRRGSSYEQYF
>TRBJ2-1|15|-|-|TRBV18
TGTGCCAGCTCACCAGAACTTAGCTCCTACAATGAGCAGTTCTTC
CASSPELSSYNEQFF
>TRBJ1-5|15|TRBD1|-|TRBV30
TGTGCCTGGAGTGTACGTGGACAGGGACATCAGCCCCAGCATTTT
CAWSVRGQGHQPQHF
>TRBJ2-3|15|-|-|TRBV27
TGTGCCAGCAGTTTTTGGGGTGAGAGCACAGATACGCAGTATTTT
CASSFWGESTDTQYF
>TRBJ2-5|14|-|-|TRBV10-3
TGTGCCATCAGTACTCAGGGGGGAAGAGAGACCCAGTACTTC
CAISTQGGRETQYF
>TRBJ1-5|17|TRBD1|-|TRBV5-6
TGTGCCAGCAGCTATCAGGGGGCAGGGAGGGACAATCAGCCCCAGCATTTT
CASSYQGAGRDNQPQHF
>TRBJ2-5|15|-|-|TRBV7-2
TGTGCCAGCAGCTTACGGACCGGGCGGGTTGAGACCCAGTACTTC
CASSLRTGRVETQYF
>TRBJ2-1|15|TRBD1|-|TRBV27
TGTGCCAGCAGTACCCGCGACAGGGTTTACAATGAGCAGTTCTTC
CASSTRDRVYNEQFF
>TRBJ2-5|12|TRBD1|once|TRBV7-2
TGTGCCAGCAGCTCCTATGGACAGGCCCAGTACTTC
CASSSYGQAQYF
>TRBJ1-1|13|TRBD1|-|TRBV2
TGTGCCAGCCATACAATGCCGGGACAGGCAGCTTTCTTT
CASHTMPGQAAFF
>TRBJ2-7|15|TRBD2|-|TRBV28
TGTGCCAGCAGTTCCGCAGGGACTAGGGCCTTTGAGCAGTACTTC
CASSSAGTRAFEQYF
>TRBJ2-3|15|-|-|TRBV7-2
TGTGCCAGCAGCTTAAGGGCTAGCGCCACAGATACGCAGTATTTT
CASSLRASATDTQYF
>TRBJ1-2|13|-|-|TRBV28
TGTGCCAGCAGTTCCGGTGAGGGTCGAGGCTACACCTTC
CASSSGEGRGYTF
>TRBJ2-1|16|TRBD2|-|TRBV11-2
TGTGCCAGCAGCCCTGCGCCTAGCGGGCTATACAATGAGCAGTTCTTC
CASSPAPSGLYNEQFF
>TRBJ1-4|13|TRBD1|once|TRBV18
TGTGCCAGCTCGTTTCAGGGGGCTGAAAAACTGTTTTTT
CASSFQGAEKLFF
>TRBJ2-7|13|TRBD1|few|TRBV2
TGTGCCAGCAGTTGGGACAGCTCCTACGAGCAGTACTTC
CASSWDSSYEQYF
>TRBJ2-7|14|TRBD1|-|TRBV28
TGTGCCAGCTATACTCCGGACAGGGCAAAAGAGCAGTACTTC
CASYTPDRAKEQYF
>TRBJ2-7|14|TRBD1|-|TRBV18
TGTGCCAGCTCACCCGGGACAGGGCTGGACGAGCAGTACTTC
CASSPGTGLDEQYF
>TRBJ1-5|14|-|-|TRBV10-3
TGTGCCATCAGTGGAAATGGCGCCAATCAGCCCCAGCATTTT
CAISGNGANQPQHF
>TRBJ2-2|16|-|-|TRBV28
TGTGCCAGCAGTTTTGGGGGCGAGGGAAACACCGGGGAGCTGTTTTTT
CASSFGGEGNTGELFF
>TRBJ2-7|14|-|-|TRBV10-2
TGCGCCAGCAGTGAGTCGGGGCGGCACCACGAGCAGTACTTC
CASSESGRHHEQYF
>TRBJ2-7|16|-|-|TRBV28
TGTGCCAGCAGTAAGCGGGGCACAGGGGGGTGGGCCGAGCAGTACTTC
CASSKRGTGGWAEQYF
>TRBJ1-5|14|-|-|TRBV30
TGTGCCTGGAGTGTAAAGGGAGACAATCAGCCCCAGCATTTT
CAWSVKGDNQPQHF
>TRBJ2-5|14|-|-|TRBV5-1
TGCGCCAGCAGCTTGGGCCTTCTCGGGGAGACCCAGTACTTC
CASSLGLLGETQYF
>TRBJ1-5|14|-|-|TRBV18
TGTGCCAGCTCACCCGGTTTGACCGGTCAGCCCCAGCATTTT
CASSPGLTGQPQHF
>TRBJ2-1|16|-|-|TRBV15
TGTGCCACCAGCAGATCTCCTTTACTTGCCGACAATGAGCAGTTCTTC
CATSRSPLLADNEQFF
>TRBJ2-5|12|-|-|TRBV5-1
TGCGCCAGCAGCTTGATTTCAGAGACCCAGTACTTC
CASSLISETQYF
>TRBJ2-7|8|-|-|TRBV30
TGCCGTGGCTACGAGCAGTACTTC
CRGYEQYF
>TRBJ2-2|17|-|-|TRBV16
TGTGCCAGCAGCCCAATCGGGGCGGCTCCGAACACCGGGGAGCTGTTTTTT
CASSPIGAAPNTGELFF
>TRBJ2-2|15|-|-|TRBV7-3
TGTGCCAGCAGCTCTAGGACGGATAACACCGGGGAGCTGTTTTTT
CASSSRTDNTGELFF
>TRBJ2-3|18|TRBD2|once|TRBV5-1
TGCGCCAGCAGCTTGGGCGGCTTAGCGGGAGGGAGCACAGATACGCAGTATTTT
CASSLGGLAGGSTDTQYF
>TRBJ2-3|20|TRBD2|-|TRBV5-1
TGCGCCAGCAGCTTGGCCGCTAGCGGGATCTCGAACCCTAGCACAGATACGCAGTATTTT
CASSLAASGISNPSTDTQYF
>TRBJ2-7|11|-|-|TRBV18
TGTGCCAGCTCACCCAACTACGAGCAGTACTTC
CASSPNYEQYF
>TRBJ1-3|17|-|-|TRBV28
TGTGCCAGCAGATCTTGGACGGGACGAACGGCAGGAAACACCATATATTTT
CASRSWTGRTAGNTIYF
>TRBJ2-7|14|TRBD2|-|TRBV7-2
TGTGCCAGCAGCCCCCACGGGACTAGCTACGAGCAGTACTTC
CASSPHGTSYEQYF
>TRBJ2-3|16|TRBD2|-|TRBV27
TGTGCCAGCAGTTGGGCAAGGGAGCGGGGGACAGATACGCAGTATTTT
CASSWARERGTDTQYF
>TRBJ2-5|11|-|-|TRBV6-5
TGTGCCAGCAGTTACTCGGAGACCCAGTACTTC
CASSYSETQYF
>TRBJ1-2|13|-|-|TRBV10-3
TGTGCCCTAAATGCAGGGACGAGTGGTGGCTACACCTTC
CALNAGTSGGYTF
>TRBJ2-7|16|TRBD1|-|TRBV2
TGTGCCAGCTCGGTTCAGGGGGCGATAGTTAACTACGAGCAGTACTTC
CASSVQGAIVNYEQYF
>TRBJ2-1|16|-|once|TRBV7-8
TGTGCCAGCAGCTTACAGAGCTACCAGGCCTACAATGAGCAGTTCTTC
CASSLQSYQAYNEQFF
>TRBJ1-4|14|TRBD1|-|TRBV19
TGTGCCAGTTCGGACAGGGGGCGCGGGGGAAAACTGTTTTTT
CASSDRGRGGKLFF
>TRBJ2-7|15|TRBD2|-|TRBV5-4
TGTGCCTTCCATCCCCGCGGAGCGGGAGTAAGCGAGCAGTACTTC
CAFHPRGAGVSEQYF